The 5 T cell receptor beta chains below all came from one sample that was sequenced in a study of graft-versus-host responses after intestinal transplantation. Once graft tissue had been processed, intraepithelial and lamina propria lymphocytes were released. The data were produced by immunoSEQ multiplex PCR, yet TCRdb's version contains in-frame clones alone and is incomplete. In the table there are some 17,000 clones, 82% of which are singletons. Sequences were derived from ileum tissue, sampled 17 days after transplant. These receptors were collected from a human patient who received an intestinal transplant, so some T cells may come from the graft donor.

The CDR3 DNA reads as TGTGCCAGCAGCCCCAACCCCGGACTGGCACAAGAGACCCAGTACTTC. Its protein product is CASSPNPGLAQETQYF. This chain connects TRBV7-9 to TRBJ2-5, with a tentative D call TRBD2 (5 bases). The germline gives CDR1 SEHNR, CDR2 FQNEAQ (reference sequence). Trimming took off 5 bases at V and 2 bases at J, with 18 bases between the two ends. This CDR3 has 16 amino acids.

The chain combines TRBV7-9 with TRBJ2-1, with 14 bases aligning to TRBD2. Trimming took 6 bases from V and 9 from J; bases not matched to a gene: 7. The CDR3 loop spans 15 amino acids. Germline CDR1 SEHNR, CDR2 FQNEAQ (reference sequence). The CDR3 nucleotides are TGTGCCAGCAGTCTCCGACTAGCGGGAGGGTCTGAGCAGTTCTTC. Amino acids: CASSLRLAGGSEQFF.

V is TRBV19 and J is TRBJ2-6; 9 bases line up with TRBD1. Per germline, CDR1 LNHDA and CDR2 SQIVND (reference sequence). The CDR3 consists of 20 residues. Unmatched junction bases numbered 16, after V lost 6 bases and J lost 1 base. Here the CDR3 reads CASRFRDLGQGSSGANVLTF. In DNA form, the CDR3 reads TGTGCCAGTAGGTTCAGAGACTTGGGACAGGGCTCGTCTGGGGCCAACGTCCTGACTTTC.

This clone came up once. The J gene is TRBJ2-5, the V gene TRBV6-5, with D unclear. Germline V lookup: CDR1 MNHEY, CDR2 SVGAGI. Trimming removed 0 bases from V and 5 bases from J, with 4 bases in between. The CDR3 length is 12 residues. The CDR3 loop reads CASSYSWETQYF. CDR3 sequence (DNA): TGTGCCAGCAGTTACTCATGGGAGACCCAGTACTTC.

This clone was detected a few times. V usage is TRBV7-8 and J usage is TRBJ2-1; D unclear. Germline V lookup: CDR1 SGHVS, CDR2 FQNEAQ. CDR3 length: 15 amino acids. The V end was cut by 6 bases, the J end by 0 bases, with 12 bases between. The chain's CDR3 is CASSSDGSSYNEQFF. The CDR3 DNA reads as TGTGCCAGCAGTTCAGACGGAAGCTCCTACAATGAGCAGTTCTTC.